This entry is about one TCR beta chain. As yet, its antigen is unknown. Germline-derived CDR1 and CDR2 are SGHNT and YYREEE (reference sequence). CDR3 length equals 14 residues. Between the trimmed V and J ends, which lost 4 bases and 2 bases, there was a span of 12 bases. The data were taken from a study of memory CD4+ T cells and cytomegalovirus serostatus. Overall study results and limits: Of 150 to 200 reported CMV TCRbeta sequences, under 70 were found in memory CD4+ repertoires.

Produced via immunoSEQ multiplex PCR; TCRdb's table is partial and in-frame only. The sample contains 75,000 to 90,000 clones, around 80% of which appear only once. The sort gate was single viable CD3+CD4+CD8-CD45RO+ cells for memory CD4+ T cells. The sequencing input was memory CD4+ T cells from blood. This sequence was found in an adult in good health and CMV-seronegative. This rearrangement joins TRBV5-4 to TRBJ1-2, with TRBD1 as a possible D gene (5 bases). CDR3 sequence (DNA): TGTGCCAGCAGCCGCTGGGACGTCAACTATGGCTACACCTTC. Its protein product is CASSRWDVNYGYTF.